This TCR beta chain was observed in a study of T cell changes during pregnancy in multiple sclerosis. The repertoire was sequenced with immunoSEQ multiplex PCR; TCRdb's copy has only in-frame clones and lacks some. This table has almost 40,000 clones, 91% appearing once. Trimming cost V 6 bases and J 0 bases, with 9 bases left between them. The CDR3 covers 13 residues. Germline CDR1 MGHDK, CDR2 SYGVNS. The TCR sequence derives from a female donor in good health, enrolled as a control in a pregnancy study. The chain uses TRBV25-1 and TRBJ2-7; D might be TRBD1 (6 bases). The sequencing used CD4+ T cells from peripheral blood mononuclear cells, collected in the second trimester of pregnancy. The CDR3: CASRTGGSYEQYF. The CDR3 DNA sequence: TGTGCCAGCAGGACAGGAGGCTCCTACGAGCAGTACTTC.